The present entry profiles one T cell receptor (beta chain) with its context. This entry is derived from a study of cytomegalovirus exposure and HLA in healthy donors. PCR amplification relied on 60 Vbeta primers (plus 13 Jbeta primers). Data came from immunoSEQ multiplex PCR; TCRdb stores just in-frame clones and leaves some out. The sample records more than 85,000 clones, about 70% being singletons. The sequenced sample consisted of PBMCs. The clonotype was recovered from a female donor in good health and CMV-seronegative.

CDR3 in amino acids: CASSLAGGAGELFF. CDR3 DNA: TGTGCCAGCAGTTTAGCGGGGGGTGCCGGGGAGCTGTTTTTT. The gene calls are TRBV27 and TRBJ2-2; 8 bases fit TRBD2. From germline, CDR1 is MNHEY and CDR2 SMNVEV (reference sequence). The J segment lost 6 bases and the V segment lost 2 bases, leaving 2 bases of the junction unmatched. This CDR3 spans 14 amino acids.